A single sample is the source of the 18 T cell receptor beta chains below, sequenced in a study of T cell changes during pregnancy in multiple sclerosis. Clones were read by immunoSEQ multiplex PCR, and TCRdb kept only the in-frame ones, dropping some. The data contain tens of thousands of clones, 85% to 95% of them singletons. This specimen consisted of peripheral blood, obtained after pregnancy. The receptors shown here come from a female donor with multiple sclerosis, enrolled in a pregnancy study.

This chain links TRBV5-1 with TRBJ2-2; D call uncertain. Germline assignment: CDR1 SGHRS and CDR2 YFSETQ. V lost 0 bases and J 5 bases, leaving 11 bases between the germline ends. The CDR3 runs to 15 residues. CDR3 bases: TGCGCCAGCAGCTTGGCCCAGATCGTGACCGGGGAGCTGTTTTTT. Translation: CASSLAQIVTGELFF.

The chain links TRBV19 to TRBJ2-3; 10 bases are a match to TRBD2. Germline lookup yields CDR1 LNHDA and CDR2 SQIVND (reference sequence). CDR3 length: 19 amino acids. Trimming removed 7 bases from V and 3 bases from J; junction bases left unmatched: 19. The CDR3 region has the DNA TGTGCCAGTAATGATCCCTCCGCGGGACTAGCGATCAGAACAGATACGCAGTATTTT. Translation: CASNDPSAGLAIRTDTQYF.

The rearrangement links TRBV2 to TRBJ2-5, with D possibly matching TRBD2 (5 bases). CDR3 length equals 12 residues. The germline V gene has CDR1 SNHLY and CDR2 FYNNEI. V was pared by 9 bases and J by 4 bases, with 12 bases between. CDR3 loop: CASRNEGETQYF. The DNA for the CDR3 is TGTGCCAGTAGGAACGAGGGAGAGACCCAGTACTTC.

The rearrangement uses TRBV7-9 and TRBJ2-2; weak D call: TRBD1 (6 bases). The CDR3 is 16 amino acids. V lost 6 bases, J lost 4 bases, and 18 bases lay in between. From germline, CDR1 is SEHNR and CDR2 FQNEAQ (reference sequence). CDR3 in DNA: TGTGCCAGCAGTGGTACAGGGCCATCGAGCACCGGGGAGCTGTTTTTT. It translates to CASSGTGPSSTGELFF.

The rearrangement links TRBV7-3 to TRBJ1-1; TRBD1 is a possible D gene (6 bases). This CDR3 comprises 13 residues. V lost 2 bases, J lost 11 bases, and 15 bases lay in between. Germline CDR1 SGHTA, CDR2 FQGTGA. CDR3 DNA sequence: TGTGCCAGCAGCTTAGGGGGCCCAACCGGGGCTTTCTTT. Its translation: CASSLGGPTGAFF.

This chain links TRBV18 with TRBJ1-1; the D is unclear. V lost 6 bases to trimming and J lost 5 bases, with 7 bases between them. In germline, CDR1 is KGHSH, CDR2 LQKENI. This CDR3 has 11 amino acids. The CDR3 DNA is TGTGCCAGCTCTTCGGGAACTGAAGCTTTCTTT. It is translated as CASSSGTEAFF.

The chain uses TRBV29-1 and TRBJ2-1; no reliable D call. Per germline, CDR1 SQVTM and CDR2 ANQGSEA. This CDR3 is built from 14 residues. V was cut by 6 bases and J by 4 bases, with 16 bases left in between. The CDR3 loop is CSVPGVVGYNEQFF. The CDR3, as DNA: TGCAGCGTACCCGGAGTAGTCGGGTACAATGAGCAGTTCTTC.

The chain's CDR3 is CASSESVYGGDGEKLFF. CDR3 DNA sequence: TGTGCCAGCAGTGAATCGGTTTACGGGGGGGACGGTGAAAAACTGTTTTTT. The chain has TRBV2 and TRBJ1-4; possible D gene TRBD1, 5 bases. The germline gives CDR1 SNHLY, CDR2 FYNNEI. CDR3 length: 17 amino acids. V dropped 2 bases and J dropped 7 bases, with 20 bases sitting between them.

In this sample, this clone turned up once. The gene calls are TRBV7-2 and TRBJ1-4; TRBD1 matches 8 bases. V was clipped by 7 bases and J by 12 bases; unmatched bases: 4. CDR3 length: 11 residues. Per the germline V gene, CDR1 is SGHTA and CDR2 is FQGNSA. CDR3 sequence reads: CASTLQGELFF. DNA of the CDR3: TGTGCCAGCACCCTACAGGGGGAACTGTTTTTT.

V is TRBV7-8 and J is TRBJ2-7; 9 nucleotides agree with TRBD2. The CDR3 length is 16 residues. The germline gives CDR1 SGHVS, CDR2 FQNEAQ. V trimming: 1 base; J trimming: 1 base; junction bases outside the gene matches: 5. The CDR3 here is CASSLVPSGNSYEQYF. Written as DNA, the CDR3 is TGTGCCAGCAGCTTAGTTCCTAGCGGGAATTCCTACGAGCAGTACTTC.

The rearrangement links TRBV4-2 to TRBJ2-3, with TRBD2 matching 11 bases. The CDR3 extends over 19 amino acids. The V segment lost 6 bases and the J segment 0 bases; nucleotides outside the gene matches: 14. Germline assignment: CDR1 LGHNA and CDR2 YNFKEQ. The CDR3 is CASRRTPSGGTTSTDTQYF. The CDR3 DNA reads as TGTGCCAGCAGAAGAACCCCTAGCGGGGGGACTACAAGCACAGATACGCAGTATTTT.

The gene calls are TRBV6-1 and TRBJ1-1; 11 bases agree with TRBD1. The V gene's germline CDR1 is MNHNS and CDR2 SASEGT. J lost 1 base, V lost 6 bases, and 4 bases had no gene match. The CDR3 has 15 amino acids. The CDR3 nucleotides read TGTGCCAGCAGGGGACAGGGGGGTTCGAACACTGAAGCTTTCTTT. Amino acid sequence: CASRGQGGSNTEAFF.

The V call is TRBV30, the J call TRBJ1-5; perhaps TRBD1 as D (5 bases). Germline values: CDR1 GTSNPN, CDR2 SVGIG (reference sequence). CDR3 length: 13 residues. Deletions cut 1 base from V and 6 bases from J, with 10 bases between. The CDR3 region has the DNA TGTGCCTGGAGTGGGGGAGGGGTTCAGCCCCAGCATTTT. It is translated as CAWSGGGVQPQHF.

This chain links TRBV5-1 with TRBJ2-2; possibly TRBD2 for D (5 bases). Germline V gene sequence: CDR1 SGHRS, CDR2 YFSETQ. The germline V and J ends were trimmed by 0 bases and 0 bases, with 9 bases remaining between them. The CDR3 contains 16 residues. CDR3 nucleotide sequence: TGCGCCAGCAGCTTGGCCAGCGGTTCGAACACCGGGGAGCTGTTTTTT. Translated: CASSLASGSNTGELFF.

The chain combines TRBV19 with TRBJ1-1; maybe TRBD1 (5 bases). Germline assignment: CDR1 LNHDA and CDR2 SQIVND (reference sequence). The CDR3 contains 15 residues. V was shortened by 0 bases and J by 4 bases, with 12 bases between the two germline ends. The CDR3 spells CASSIEGRRGTEAFF. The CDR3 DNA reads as TGTGCCAGTAGTATAGAAGGACGGAGGGGCACTGAAGCTTTCTTT.

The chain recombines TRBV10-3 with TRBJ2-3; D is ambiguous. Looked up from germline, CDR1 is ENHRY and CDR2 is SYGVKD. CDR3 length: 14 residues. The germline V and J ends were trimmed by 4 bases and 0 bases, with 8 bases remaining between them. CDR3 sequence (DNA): TGTGCCATCAGTGTGTTACAGAGCACAGATACGCAGTATTTT. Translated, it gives CAISVLQSTDTQYF.

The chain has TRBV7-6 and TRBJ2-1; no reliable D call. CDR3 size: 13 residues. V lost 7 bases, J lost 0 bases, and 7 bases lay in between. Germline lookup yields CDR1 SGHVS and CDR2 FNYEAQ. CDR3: CASTTSSYNEQFF. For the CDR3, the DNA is TGTGCCAGCACAACGAGCTCCTACAATGAGCAGTTCTTC.

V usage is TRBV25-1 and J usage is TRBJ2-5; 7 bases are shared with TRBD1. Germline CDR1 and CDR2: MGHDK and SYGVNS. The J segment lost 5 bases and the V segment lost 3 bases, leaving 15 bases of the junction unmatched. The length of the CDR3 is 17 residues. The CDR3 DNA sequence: TGTGCCAGCAGTGACTCCCAGCTTGCAGGGGGTGTGGAGACCCAGTACTTC. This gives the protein CASSDSQLAGGVETQYF. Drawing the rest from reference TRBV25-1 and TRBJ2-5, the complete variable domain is EADIYQTPRYLVIGTGKKITLECSQTMGHDKMYWYQQDPGMELHLIHYSYGVNSTEKGDLSSESTVSRIRTEHFPLTLESARPSHTSQYLCASSDSQLAGGVETQYFGPGTRLLVL.